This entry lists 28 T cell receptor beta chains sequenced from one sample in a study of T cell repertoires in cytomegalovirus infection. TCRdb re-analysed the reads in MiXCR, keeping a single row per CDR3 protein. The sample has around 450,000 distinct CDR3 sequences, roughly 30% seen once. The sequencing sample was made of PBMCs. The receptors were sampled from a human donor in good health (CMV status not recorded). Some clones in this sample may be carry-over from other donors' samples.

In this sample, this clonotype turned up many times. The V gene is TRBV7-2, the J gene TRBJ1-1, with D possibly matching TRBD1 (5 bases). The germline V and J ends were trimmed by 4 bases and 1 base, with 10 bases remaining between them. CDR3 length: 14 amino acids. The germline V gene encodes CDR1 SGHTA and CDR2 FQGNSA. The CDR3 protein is CASSSGPWNTEAFF. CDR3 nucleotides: TGTGCCAGCAGCTCGGGACCGTGGAACACTGAAGCTTTCTTT.

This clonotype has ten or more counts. The CDR3 DNA is TGTGCCAGCAGGCGCAGGGACACTGAAGCTTTCTTT. This encodes CASRRRDTEAFF. The genes are TRBV7-2 and TRBJ1-1; tentatively, D is TRBD1 (5 bases). Trimming pared 6 bases from V and 3 bases from J, leaving 8 bases between. The germline gives CDR1 SGHTA, CDR2 FQGNSA. This CDR3 has 12 residues.

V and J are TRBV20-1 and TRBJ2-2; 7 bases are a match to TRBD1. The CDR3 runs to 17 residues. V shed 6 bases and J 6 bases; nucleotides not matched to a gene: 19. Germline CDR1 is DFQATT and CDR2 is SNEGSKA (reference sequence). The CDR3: CSATRTGTALSSGELFF. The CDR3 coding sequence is TGCAGTGCAACCCGTACAGGGACAGCGTTAAGCTCCGGGGAGCTGTTTTTT.

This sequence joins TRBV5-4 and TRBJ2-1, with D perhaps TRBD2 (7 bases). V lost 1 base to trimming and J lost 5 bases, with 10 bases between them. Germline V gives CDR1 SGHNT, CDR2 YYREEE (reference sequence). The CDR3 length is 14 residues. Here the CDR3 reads CASSLRGGHNEQFF. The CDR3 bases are TGTGCCAGCAGCTTGAGGGGGGGGCACAATGAGCAGTTCTTC.

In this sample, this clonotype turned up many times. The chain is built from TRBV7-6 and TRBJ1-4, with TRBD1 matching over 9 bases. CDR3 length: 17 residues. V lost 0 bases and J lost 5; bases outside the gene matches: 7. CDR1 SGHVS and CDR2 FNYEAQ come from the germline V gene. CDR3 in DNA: TGTGCCAGCAGCTTAGCGGTATCGGGACAGGGAAATGAAAAACTGTTTTTT. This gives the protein CASSLAVSGQGNEKLFF.

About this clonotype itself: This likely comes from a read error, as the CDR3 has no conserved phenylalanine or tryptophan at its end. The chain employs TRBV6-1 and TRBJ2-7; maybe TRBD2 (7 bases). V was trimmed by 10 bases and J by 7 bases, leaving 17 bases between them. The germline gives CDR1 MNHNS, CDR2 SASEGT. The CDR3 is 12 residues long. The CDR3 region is CATDGGAGEQYL. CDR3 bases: TGTGCCACCGATGGGGGGGCTGGAGAGCAGTACTTA.

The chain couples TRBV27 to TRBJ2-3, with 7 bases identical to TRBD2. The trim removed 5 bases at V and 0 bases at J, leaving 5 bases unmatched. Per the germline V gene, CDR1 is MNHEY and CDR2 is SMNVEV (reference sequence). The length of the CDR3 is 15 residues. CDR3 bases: TGTGCCAGCAGTATACTAGCGTCTAGCACAGATACGCAGTATTTT. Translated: CASSILASSTDTQYF.

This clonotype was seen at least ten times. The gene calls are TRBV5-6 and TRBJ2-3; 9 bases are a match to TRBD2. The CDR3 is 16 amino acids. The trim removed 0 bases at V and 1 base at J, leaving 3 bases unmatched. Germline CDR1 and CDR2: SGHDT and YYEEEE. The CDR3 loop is CASSLVRTSGTDTQYF. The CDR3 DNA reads TGTGCCAGCAGCTTGGTTCGGACTAGCGGCACAGATACGCAGTATTTT.

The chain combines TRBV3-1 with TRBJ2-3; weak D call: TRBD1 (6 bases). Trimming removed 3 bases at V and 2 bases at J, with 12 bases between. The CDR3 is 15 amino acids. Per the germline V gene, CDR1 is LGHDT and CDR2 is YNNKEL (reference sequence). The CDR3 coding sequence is TGTGCCAGCAGCCAGGGGGCCGGAATCACAGATACGCAGTATTTT. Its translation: CASSQGAGITDTQYF.

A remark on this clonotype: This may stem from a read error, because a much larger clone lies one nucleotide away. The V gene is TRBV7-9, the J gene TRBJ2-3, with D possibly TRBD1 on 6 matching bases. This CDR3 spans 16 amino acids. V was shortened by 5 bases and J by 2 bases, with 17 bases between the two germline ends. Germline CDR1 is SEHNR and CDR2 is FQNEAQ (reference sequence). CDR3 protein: CASSPYRARDTDTQYF. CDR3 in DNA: TGTGCCAGCAGCCCGTACAGGGCGCGCGACACAGATACGCAGTATTTT.

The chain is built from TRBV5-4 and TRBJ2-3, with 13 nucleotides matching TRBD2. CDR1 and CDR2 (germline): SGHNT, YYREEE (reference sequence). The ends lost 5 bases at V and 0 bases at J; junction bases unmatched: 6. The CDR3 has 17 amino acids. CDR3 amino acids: CASRLRLAGGSTDTQYF. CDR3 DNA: TGTGCCAGCAGGTTGAGACTAGCGGGGGGAAGCACAGATACGCAGTATTTT.

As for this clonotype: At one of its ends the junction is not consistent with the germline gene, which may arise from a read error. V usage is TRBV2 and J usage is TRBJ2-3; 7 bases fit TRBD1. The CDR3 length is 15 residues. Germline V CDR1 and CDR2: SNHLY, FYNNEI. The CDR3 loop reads CARRQQGHSTDTQYF. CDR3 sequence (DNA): TGTGCCCGCAGACAACAGGGGCATAGCACAGATACGCAGTATTTT.

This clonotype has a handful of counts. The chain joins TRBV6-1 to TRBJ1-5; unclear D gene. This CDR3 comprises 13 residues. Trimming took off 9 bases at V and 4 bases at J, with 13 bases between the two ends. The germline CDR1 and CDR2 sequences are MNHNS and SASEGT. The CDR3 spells CASQSGRNQPQHF. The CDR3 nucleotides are TGTGCCAGTCAAAGCGGTCGAAATCAGCCCCAGCATTTT.

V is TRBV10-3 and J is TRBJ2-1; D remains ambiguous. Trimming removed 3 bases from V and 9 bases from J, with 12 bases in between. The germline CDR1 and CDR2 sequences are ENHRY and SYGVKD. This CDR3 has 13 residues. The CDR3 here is CAISDLVVGEQFF. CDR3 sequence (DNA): TGTGCCATCAGTGATCTTGTCGTGGGTGAGCAGTTCTTC.

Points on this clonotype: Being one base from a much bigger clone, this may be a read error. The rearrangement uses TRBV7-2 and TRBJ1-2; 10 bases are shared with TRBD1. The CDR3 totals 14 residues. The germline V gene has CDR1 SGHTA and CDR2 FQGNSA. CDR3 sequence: CVSSQDRGREGYTF. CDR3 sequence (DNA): TGTGTCAGCAGCCAAGACAGGGGGCGGGAGGGCTACACCTTC. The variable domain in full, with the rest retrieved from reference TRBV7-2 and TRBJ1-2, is GAGVSQSPSNKVTEKGKDVELRCDPISGHTALYWYRQSLGQGLEFLIYFQGNSAPDKSGLPSDRFSAERTGGSVSTLTIQRTQQEDSAVYLCVSSQDRGREGYTFGSGTRLTVV.

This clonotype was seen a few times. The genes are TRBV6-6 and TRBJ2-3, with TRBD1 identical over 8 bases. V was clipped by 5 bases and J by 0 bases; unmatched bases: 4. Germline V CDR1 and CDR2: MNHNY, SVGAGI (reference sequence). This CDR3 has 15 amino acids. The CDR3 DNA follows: TGTGCCAGCAGTGCGGACAGGGTTAGCACAGATACGCAGTATTTT. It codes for CASSADRVSTDTQYF.

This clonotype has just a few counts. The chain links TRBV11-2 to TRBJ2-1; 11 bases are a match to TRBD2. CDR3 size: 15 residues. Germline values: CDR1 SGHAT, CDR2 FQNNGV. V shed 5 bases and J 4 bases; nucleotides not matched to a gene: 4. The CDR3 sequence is CASSIAGGNYNEQFF. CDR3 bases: TGTGCCAGCAGCATAGCGGGGGGGAATTACAATGAGCAGTTCTTC.

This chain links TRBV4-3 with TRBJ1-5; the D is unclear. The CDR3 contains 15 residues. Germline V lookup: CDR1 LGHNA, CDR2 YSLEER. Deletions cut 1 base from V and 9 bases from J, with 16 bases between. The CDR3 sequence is CASSQVRDTGAPQHF. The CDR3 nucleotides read TGCGCCAGCAGCCAAGTAAGGGATACGGGCGCGCCCCAGCATTTT.

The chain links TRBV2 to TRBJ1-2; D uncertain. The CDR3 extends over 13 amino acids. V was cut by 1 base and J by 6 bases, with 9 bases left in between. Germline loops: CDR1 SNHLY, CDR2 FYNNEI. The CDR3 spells CASSEGSGDGYTF. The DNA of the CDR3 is TGTGCCAGCAGTGAAGGTTCCGGGGATGGCTACACCTTC. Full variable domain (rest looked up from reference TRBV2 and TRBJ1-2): EPEVTQTPSHQVTQMGQEVILRCVPISNHLYFYWYRQILGQKVEFLVSFYNNEISEKSEIFDDQFSVERPDGSNFTLKIRSTKLEDSAMYFCASSEGSGDGYTFGSGTRLTVV.

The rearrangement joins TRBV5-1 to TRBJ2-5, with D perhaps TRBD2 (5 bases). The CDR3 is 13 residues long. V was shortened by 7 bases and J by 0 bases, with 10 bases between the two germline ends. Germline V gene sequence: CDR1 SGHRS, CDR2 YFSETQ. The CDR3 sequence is CASRMTNQETQYF. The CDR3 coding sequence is TGCGCCAGCCGTATGACTAACCAAGAGACCCAGTACTTC.

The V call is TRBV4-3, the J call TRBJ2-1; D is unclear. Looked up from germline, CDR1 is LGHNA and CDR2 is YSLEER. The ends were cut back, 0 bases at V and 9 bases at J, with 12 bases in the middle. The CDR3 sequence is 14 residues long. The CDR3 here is CASSQDPFLGEQFF. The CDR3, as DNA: TGCGCCAGCAGCCAAGACCCTTTTTTAGGTGAGCAGTTCTTC.

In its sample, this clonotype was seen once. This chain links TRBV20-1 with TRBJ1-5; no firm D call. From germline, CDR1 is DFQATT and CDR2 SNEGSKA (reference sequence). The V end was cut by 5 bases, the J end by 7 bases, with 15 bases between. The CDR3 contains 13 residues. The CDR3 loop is CSALGGPSQPQHF. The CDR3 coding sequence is TGCAGTGCTTTGGGAGGGCCCTCCCAGCCCCAGCATTTT.

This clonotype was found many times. The CDR3 spells CASSPPDWDQPQHF. CDR3 nucleotide sequence: TGTGCCAGCAGCCCTCCGGACTGGGATCAGCCCCAGCATTTT. The V and J genes are TRBV11-3 and TRBJ1-5; D remains ambiguous. Germline assignment: CDR1 SGHNT and CDR2 YENEEA. The ends were cut back, 5 bases at V and 5 bases at J, with 13 bases in the middle. CDR3 size: 14 residues.

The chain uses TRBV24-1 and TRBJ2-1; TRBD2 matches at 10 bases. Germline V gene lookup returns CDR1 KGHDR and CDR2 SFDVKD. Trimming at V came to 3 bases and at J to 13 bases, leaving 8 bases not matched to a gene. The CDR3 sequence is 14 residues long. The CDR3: CATSDPPIAGGQFF. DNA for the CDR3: TGTGCCACCAGTGATCCTCCCATAGCGGGGGGTCAGTTCTTC.

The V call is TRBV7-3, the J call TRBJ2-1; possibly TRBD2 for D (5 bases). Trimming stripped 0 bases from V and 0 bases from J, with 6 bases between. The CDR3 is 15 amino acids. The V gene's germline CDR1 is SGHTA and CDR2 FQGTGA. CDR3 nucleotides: TGTGCCAGCAGCTTAACTAGCGACTCCTACAATGAGCAGTTCTTC. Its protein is CASSLTSDSYNEQFF.

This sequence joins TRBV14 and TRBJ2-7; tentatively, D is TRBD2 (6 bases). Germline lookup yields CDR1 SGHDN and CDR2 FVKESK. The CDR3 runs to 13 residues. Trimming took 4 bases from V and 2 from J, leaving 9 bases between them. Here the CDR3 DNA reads TGTGCCAGCAGCCGGGGGGATACCTACGAGCAGTACTTC. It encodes CASSRGDTYEQYF.

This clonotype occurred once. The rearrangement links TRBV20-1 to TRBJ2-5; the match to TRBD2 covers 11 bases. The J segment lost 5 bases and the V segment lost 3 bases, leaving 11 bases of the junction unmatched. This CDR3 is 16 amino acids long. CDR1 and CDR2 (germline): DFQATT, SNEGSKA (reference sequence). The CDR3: CSASLLSGGEFETQYF. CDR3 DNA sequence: TGCAGTGCTAGTTTACTTAGCGGGGGGGAGTTTGAGACCCAGTACTTC.

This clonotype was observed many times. CDR3 sequence: CASSLGPTDRDEKLFF. CDR3 sequence (DNA): TGTGCCAGCAGCTTAGGCCCCACGGACCGTGATGAAAAACTGTTTTTT. The chain carries TRBV7-4 and TRBJ1-4; D is unresolved. The germline CDR1 and CDR2 sequences are SGHVT and SQSDAQ. V lost 1 base and J 6 bases, leaving 15 bases between the germline ends. This CDR3 has 16 amino acids. Based on the CDR3 plus reference TRBV7-4 and TRBJ1-4, the full variable domain is GAGVSQSPRYKVAKRGRDVALRCDSISGHVTLYWYRQTLGQGSEVLTYSQSDAQRDKSGRPSGRFSAERPERSVSTLKIQRTEQGDSAVYLCASSLGPTDRDEKLFFGSGTQLSVL.